The table lists the clone carrying this TCR beta chain with a few counts. These data belong to a study of shared T cell receptors in the human thymus. Trimming left V 6 bases short and J 0 bases short, with 15 bases between. The germline gives CDR1 MDHEN, CDR2 SYDVKM. This CDR3 has 15 amino acids. Sequenced by immunoSEQ multiplex PCR; TCRdb stores in-frame clones only, minus some. The data contain approximately 580,000 clones, approximately 80% of them singletons. This same sample was also part of a study on human thymus T cells. That source notes: Blood and thymic repertoires both appeared biased in V and J gene usage.

The V and J genes are TRBV28 and TRBJ2-7; D is perhaps TRBD2 (5 bases). The receptor's source is a boy in the first two years of life with a congenital heart defect. Sequences were obtained from thymocytes. The CDR3 region is CASSLLGPSSYEQYF. In nucleotides, the CDR3 is TGTGCCAGCAGCTTACTAGGCCCGAGCTCCTACGAGCAGTACTTC.